This TCR beta chain is from a study of cytomegalovirus exposure and HLA in healthy donors. This CDR3 has 13 residues. Trimming left V 3 bases short and J 4 bases short, with 9 bases between. Germline V lookup: CDR1 SGHAT, CDR2 FQNNGV. 60 Vbeta and 13 Jbeta primers were used in PCR. The assay was immunoSEQ multiplex PCR, and TCRdb's table has in-frame clones only and misses some. The table lists approximately 110,000 clones, 74% of them singletons. Study results and caveats: V- and J-gene trimming of TCR beta was linked (in a later analysis) to a missense DCLRE1C variant.

On this clone itself: No antigen is known for it.

Input material: PBMCs. This TCR derives from a woman aged 45 to 65 in good health and CMV-seropositive. The rearrangement joins TRBV11-2 to TRBJ1-2; D is unclear. The CDR3 loop reads CASSFDRGYGYTF. The DNA for the CDR3 is TGTGCCAGCAGCTTTGACCGGGGCTATGGCTACACCTTC.